This T cell receptor beta chain was obtained from a study of blood T cell repertoires in COVID-19. About the study: Samples came from the United States, Italy and Spain, spanning acute and convalescent COVID-19.

Only in-frame clones appear in the TCRdb table, and some are missing; sequencing was by immunoSEQ multiplex PCR. Altogether about 390,000 clones are present, 85% to 90% being singletons, with the ten largest covering roughly a tenth. The trim removed 0 bases at V and 3 bases at J, leaving 6 bases unmatched. CDR3 length: 16 residues. Germline CDR1 and CDR2: MGHRA and YSYEKL. Only one count was recorded for this clone. The sequenced sample consisted of PBMCs or T cells enriched from blood (not recorded which). This clonotype originated in a woman aged 50 to 60 who had recovered from COVID-19. The V gene is TRBV4-1, the J gene TRBJ2-7; TRBD2 matches 9 bases. CDR3: CASSQDSSGGFYEQYF. CDR3 coding DNA: TGCGCCAGCAGCCAAGATAGCAGCGGGGGGTTCTACGAGCAGTACTTC.